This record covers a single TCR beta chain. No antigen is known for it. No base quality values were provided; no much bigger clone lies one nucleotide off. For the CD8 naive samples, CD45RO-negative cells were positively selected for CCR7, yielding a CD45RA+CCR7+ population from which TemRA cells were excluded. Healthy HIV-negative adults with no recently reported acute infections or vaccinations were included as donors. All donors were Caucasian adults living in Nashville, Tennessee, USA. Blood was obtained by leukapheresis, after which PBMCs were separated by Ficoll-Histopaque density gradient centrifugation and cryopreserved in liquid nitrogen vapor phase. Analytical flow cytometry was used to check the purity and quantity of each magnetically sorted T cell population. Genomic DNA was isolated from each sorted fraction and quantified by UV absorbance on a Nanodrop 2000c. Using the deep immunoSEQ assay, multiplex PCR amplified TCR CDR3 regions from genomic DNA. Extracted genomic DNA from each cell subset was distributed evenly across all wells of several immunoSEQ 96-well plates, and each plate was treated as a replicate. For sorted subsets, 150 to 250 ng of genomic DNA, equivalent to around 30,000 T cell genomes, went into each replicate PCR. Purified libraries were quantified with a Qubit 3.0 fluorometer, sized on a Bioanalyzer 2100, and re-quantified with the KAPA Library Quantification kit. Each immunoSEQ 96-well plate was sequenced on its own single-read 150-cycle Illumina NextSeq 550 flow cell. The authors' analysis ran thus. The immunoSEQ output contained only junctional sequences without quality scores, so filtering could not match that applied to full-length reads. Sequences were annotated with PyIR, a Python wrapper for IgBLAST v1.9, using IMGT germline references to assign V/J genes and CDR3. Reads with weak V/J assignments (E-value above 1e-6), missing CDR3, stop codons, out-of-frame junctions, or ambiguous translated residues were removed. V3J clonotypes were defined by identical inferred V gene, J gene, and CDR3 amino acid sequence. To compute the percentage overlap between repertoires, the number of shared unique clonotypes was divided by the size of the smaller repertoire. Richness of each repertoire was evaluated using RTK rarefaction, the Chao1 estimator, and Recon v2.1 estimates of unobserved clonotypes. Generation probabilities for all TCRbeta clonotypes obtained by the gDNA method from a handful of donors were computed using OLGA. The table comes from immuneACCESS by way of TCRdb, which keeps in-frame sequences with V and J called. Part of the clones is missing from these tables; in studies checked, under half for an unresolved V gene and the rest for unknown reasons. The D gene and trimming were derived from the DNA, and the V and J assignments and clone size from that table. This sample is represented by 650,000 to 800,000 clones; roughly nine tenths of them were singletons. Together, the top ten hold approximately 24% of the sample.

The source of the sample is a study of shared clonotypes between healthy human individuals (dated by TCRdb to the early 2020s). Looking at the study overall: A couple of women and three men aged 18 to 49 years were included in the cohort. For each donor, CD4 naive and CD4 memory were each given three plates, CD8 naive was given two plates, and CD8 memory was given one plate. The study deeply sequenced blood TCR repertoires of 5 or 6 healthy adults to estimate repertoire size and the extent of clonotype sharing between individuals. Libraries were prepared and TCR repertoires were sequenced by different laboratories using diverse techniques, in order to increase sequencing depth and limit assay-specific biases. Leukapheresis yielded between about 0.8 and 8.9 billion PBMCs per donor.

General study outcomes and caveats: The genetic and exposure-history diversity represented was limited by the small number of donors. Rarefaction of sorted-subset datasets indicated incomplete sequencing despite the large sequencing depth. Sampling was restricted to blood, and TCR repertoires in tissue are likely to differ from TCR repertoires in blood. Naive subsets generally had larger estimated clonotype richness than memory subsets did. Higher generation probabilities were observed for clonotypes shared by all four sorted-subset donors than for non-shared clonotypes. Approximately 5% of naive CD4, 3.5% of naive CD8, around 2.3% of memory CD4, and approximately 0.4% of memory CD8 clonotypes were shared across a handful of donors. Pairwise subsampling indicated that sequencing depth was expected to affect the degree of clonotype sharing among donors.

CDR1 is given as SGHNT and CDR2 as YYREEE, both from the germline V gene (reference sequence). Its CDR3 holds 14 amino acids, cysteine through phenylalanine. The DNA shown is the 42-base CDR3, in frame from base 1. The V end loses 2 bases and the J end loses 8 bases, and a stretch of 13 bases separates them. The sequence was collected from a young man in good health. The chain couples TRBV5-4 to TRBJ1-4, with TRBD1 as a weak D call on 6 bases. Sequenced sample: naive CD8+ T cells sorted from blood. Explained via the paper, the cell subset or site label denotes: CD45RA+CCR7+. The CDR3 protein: CASSFGQGREKLFF. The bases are TGTGCCAGCAGCTTCGGGCAGGGGAGGGAAAAACTGTTTTTT.